This T cell receptor (beta chain) was retrieved from a study of blood T cell repertoires in COVID-19. This clone was seen more than once but under ten times. Original analysis: Amplification of reference gene primers provided the estimated nucleated cell counts. This table comes from immunoSEQ multiplex PCR, and its TCRdb copy is limited to in-frame clones, with some not included. From that table come the V and J calls and clone size; the DNA was used to work out D and trimming. The repertoire has around 300,000 clones, roughly 85% of them found once; the top ten carry approximately 5.7%. Symptom resolution, clearance, or two negative PCRs marked the recovered donors of Cohort 3. Germline V gene data show CDR1 as KGHSH and CDR2 as LQKENI. The V end was cut by 3 bases, the J end by 5 bases, with 12 bases between. The CDR3 sequence is 14 residues long.

This TCR came from a middle-aged woman who had recovered from COVID-19. This chain joins TRBV18 and TRBJ2-3; D perhaps matches TRBD1 (7 bases). Sequencing was performed on PBMCs or T cells enriched from blood (not recorded which). The DNA for the CDR3 is TGTGCCAGCTCACCGTTCAGGGGGGAAGATACGCAGTATTTT. Its protein product is CASSPFRGEDTQYF.